The clone carrying this T cell receptor (beta chain) was detected only once. The data belong to a study of blood T cell repertoires in COVID-19. Study at large: There were acute and convalescent COVID-19 samples, and they came from the United States, Italy and Spain. The cDNA or gDNA used as material had been derived from T cells, B-cell-depleted T cells, or PBMCs.

The J segment lost 8 bases and the V segment lost 7 bases, leaving 13 bases of the junction unmatched. Per the germline V gene, CDR1 is MNHEY and CDR2 is SMNVEV (reference sequence). CDR3 length: 16 amino acids. Original data processing: Counts of nucleated cells, estimated from reference gene primer amplification, were obtained. Measured with immunoSEQ multiplex PCR; TCRdb has only the in-frame clones, and not every one. D and trimming were read from the DNA, whereas the V and J calls and clone size are those reported in that table. The sample has some 78,000 clones; roughly 89% are singletons. The source is a woman older than 75 with active or convalescent COVID-19. This chain joins TRBV27 and TRBJ2-1; 11 bases map to TRBD2. Sequenced material: peripheral blood. CDR3 sequence reads: CASIPRVAGGSHEQFF. DNA of the CDR3: TGTGCCAGCATTCCTCGCGTAGCGGGGGGGTCCCATGAGCAGTTCTTC.